This paragraph covers one TCR beta chain sequence. The antigen it recognizes is unknown. Per-nucleotide qualities are absent, and no much larger clonotype sits a single base away. The immunoSEQ Assay was used to sequence TCRbeta CDR3 regions. After extraction, genomic DNA underwent amplification by bias-controlled multiplex PCR, followed by high-throughput sequencing. Per the source publication's procedure: Collapsing and filtering of sequences were performed to quantify the absolute abundance of each unique TCRbeta CDR3 region. T cell fraction was estimated by normalizing TCRbeta template counts to usable DNA, with usable DNA measured through amplification of reference genes found in all nucleated cells. Repertoire TCRs were annotated as SARS-CoV-2-specific when V gene, CDR3 amino acid sequence and J gene were exactly matched to a known reactive TCR set. The reference SARS-CoV-2 TCR set was derived from MIRA and filtered for enrichment in COVID-19-positive ImmuneCODE repertoires, a step that removed public or cross-reactive TCRs. Based on the MIRA antigens, annotated TCRs were further analysed at the level of specific ORF or position within ORF. Depth was the summed frequency of annotated unique rearrangements, while breadth was defined as annotated unique rearrangements over total unique productive rearrangements. Two-sided Wilcoxon rank-sum tests were used to compare TCR breadth between groups. TCRdb retrieved this table from immuneACCESS and kept in-frame rearrangements only. Not all clones are present; in checked studies, unresolved V genes account for under half, and no reason is known for the remainder. From that table come the V and J calls and clone size; the DNA was used to work out D and trimming. Counted in this sample were a few hundred thousand clones; 83% of them appeared once. Nearly 7.5% of the sample lies in the top ten.

The data stem from a study of Ad26.COV2.S vaccination and SARS-CoV-2 variants (dated by TCRdb to about 2021). In terms of the full investigation: Donors in the vaccine arm were drawn from COV1001, a multicentre, randomized, double-blind, placebo-controlled phase I-IIa trial testing Ad26.COV2.S in healthy adults. Ad26.COV2.S was administered intramuscularly at 5 x 10^10 or 1 x 10^11 viral particles, either as a single shot or as two shots given 56 days apart. TCRbeta repertoire sequencing served as the tool for gauging how specific and how broad the SARS-CoV-2-reactive T cell receptors were following Ad26.COV2.S vaccination. A total of roughly 32 samples were included in the TCR-sequenced set, comprising some 20 Ad26.COV2.S vaccine recipients, 5 placebo recipients and 8 SARS-CoV-2 convalescent individuals. Trial participants were randomized into five groups of five, in which low-dose or high-dose Ad26.COV2.S was given once or twice, or placebo was given on both occasions. Throughout the experiments and outcome assessment, investigators stayed blinded to trial group allocation. The paper as a whole reports these results and caveats: Non-spike TCR breadth was comparable between vaccine and placebo recipients, consistent with the vaccine containing only spike. After vaccination, substantial breadth of spike-specific CD8+ and CD4+ T cell responses was reported. It was noted by the authors that total T cell responses may have been underestimated by the TCR breadth and depth analyses. The study was not powered for comparison of responses between vaccine doses or regimens. Spike-specific TCR breadth was higher in Ad26.COV2.S recipients than in placebo recipients (P = 0.0014).

Read against the paper, the sample's treatment or condition label means: roughly 19 received Ad26.COV2.S at low or high dose, single or two shots; 5 received placebo; per-sample allocation not given. Repertoires of vaccine and placebo recipients were sequenced from samples taken on day 63 after the first injection. Cohort 1b enrolled about two dozen adults aged 18-55 years at a single site in Boston, USA, between 29 July and 7 August 2020. As a vaccine, Ad26.COV2.S was a replication-incompetent adenovirus type 26 vector that expressed a prefusion-stabilized SARS-CoV-2 spike protein derived from the original Wuhan strain. Trimming at the junction amounts to 3 bases on V and 6 bases on J, and the germline ends lie 9 bases apart. Taken from the germline V gene, the CDR1 and CDR2 loops are SGHTA and FQGNSA. Including cysteine and phenylalanine, the CDR3 has 13 amino acids. The CDR3 DNA has 39 bases and is translated from base 1.

The chain couples TRBV7-2 to TRBJ1-5; the D gene is unclear. The starting material was peripheral blood, obtained in a trial of Ad26.COV2.S vaccine versus placebo. The origin of this receptor is a person between 18 and 60 years old who received the Ad26.COV2.S COVID-19 vaccine or a placebo. This receptor carries the CDR3 CASSLGPTQPQHF. The nucleotides are TGTGCCAGCAGCTTGGGTCCGACTCAGCCCCAGCATTTT.